These 17 T cell receptor beta chains were sequenced from one sample in a study of CD8+ T cells in alopecia areata. Cutaneous lymph node cells were pooled, and they were sorted using CD4, CD8alpha, NKG2D, NKG2ACE and other markers. Reverse transcribed after extraction, RNA yielded cDNA as the sequencing template. The protocol was immunoSEQ multiplex PCR, while the TCRdb copy is restricted to in-frame clones and leaves out a portion. The sample presents approximately 280,000 clones, none singletons. The sample taken for sequencing was CD4+ T cells sorted from a lymph node. These receptors all stem from a C3H/HeJ mouse with alopecia areata. MHC haplotype here: H2-k.

This clone was picked up a small number of times. Mouse gene names and germline throughout. The sequence runs out 4 residues before the end of the CDR3; the remainder is reconstructed from the germline J gene. The chain recombines TRBV1 with TRBJ1-2; TRBD1 is a possible D gene (6 bases). The V end lost 3 bases, the J end lost 3 bases, and 11 bases lay between the germline ends. The CDR3 contains 14 residues. The germline gives CDR1 NSQYPW, CDR2 LRSPGD (reference sequence). The sequenced part of the CDR3 DNA is TGCACCTGCAGTGCTCAACAGGGAGACTCC. It codes for CTCSAQQGDS. The CDR3 reads in full as CTCSAQQGDSDYTF.

This clone was counted a few times. Germline and genes here are mouse. The read halts 4 residues ahead of the CDR3 end, with the missing end drawn from the germline J gene. The rearrangement uses TRBV19 and TRBJ2-1; D is possibly TRBD1 (6 bases). The ends were cut back, 6 bases at V and 0 bases at J, with 10 bases in the middle. Germline-derived CDR1 and CDR2 are FNHDT and SITEND (reference sequence). There are 14 residues in the CDR3. The DNA read from the CDR3 is TGTGCCAGCACCCCGGACAGTAACTATGCT. This encodes CASTPDSNYA. Given in full, the CDR3 is CASTPDSNYAEQFF.

This clone was observed a handful of times. The genes are named according to mouse. The read ends 4 residues shy of where the CDR3 ends; the end is completed using the germline J gene. The J gene is TRBJ2-2, the V gene TRBV13-1; D perhaps matches TRBD1 (6 bases). Germline V gene sequence: CDR1 NSHNY, CDR2 SYGAGN. The CDR3 spans 14 residues. V lost 5 bases and J lost 1, with 9 bases in between. The CDR3 bases that were read are TGTGCCAGCAGGAGGACAGTAAACACCGGG. Translated, it gives CASRRTVNTG. The complete CDR3 reads CASRRTVNTGQLYF.

This clone was seen a handful of times. Here the gene names and germline are mouse. The CDR3 end falls 4 residues outside the read, so it is completed with the germline J gene. Other DNA sequences in this specimen translate into the identical CDR3. The chain couples TRBV1 to TRBJ2-4; TRBD2 aligns across 14 bases. Germline CDR1 and CDR2: NSQYPW and LRSPGD (reference sequence). This CDR3 is 15 amino acids long. Incomplete CDR3 DNA: TGCACCTGCAGTGCTGGGACTGGGGGGGCTAAC. Translation: CTCSAGTGGAN. In full, the CDR3 is CTCSAGTGGANTLYF.

The table lists this clone with a few counts. The gene names given are mouse names. The CDR3 extends 4 residues past the end of the read, so its final part is completed from the germline J gene. The chain employs TRBV19 and TRBJ2-2, with TRBD1 matching 8 bases. This CDR3 region has 14 residues. Losses at the gene ends were 6 bases for V and 5 bases for J; bases not matched to a gene: 6. CDR1 and CDR2 (germline): FNHDT, SITEND (reference sequence). CDR3 amino acids: CASNGQGGTGQLYF. Partial CDR3 DNA: TGTGCCAGCAATGGACAGGGAGGAACCGGG. Full variable domain (missing parts from reference TRBV19 and TRBJ2-2): GGIITQTPKFLIGQEGQKLTLKCQQNFNHDTMYWYRQDSGKGLRLIYYSITENDLQKGDLSEGYDASREKKSSFSLTVTSAQKNEMAVFLCASNGQGGTGQLYFGEGSKLTVL.

Comments on this clone: Genes and germline come from the mouse. The read gets to within 4 residues of the CDR3 end, and the germline J gene fills in the rest. This specimen includes other DNA sequences encoding the same CDR3. The rearrangement uses TRBV13-3 and TRBJ2-2, with 10 positions matching TRBD2. The CDR3 is made up of 15 amino acids. Germline V gene data show CDR1 as NNHDY and CDR2 as SYVADS. V lost 5 bases to trimming and J lost 2 bases; unmatched junction nucleotides: 3. CDR3 DNA, as far as it was read: TGTGCCAGCAGGCCGGGACTGGGGAACACCGGG. Residues: CASRPGLGNTG. The complete CDR3 reads CASRPGLGNTGQLYF. Supplemented by reference TRBV13-3 and TRBJ2-2, the full variable domain reads EAAVTQSPRSKVAVTGGKVTLSCHQTNNHDYMYWYRQDTGHGLRLIHYSYVADSTEKGDIPDGYKASRPSQENFSLILELASLSQTAVYFCASRPGLGNTGQLYFGEGSKLTVL.

In the case of this clone: The gene symbols are mouse symbols. The read halts 4 residues ahead of the CDR3 end, with the missing end drawn from the germline J gene. The chain joins TRBV13-1 to TRBJ1-1; possibly TRBD1 for D (5 bases). V lost 3 bases, J lost 4 bases, and 13 bases lay in between. Looked up from germline, CDR1 is NSHNY and CDR2 is SYGAGN. The length of the CDR3 is 14 residues. The part of the CDR3 DNA that was read is TGTGCCAGCAGTGGACTCAGGGTGAGCACA. Translation gives CASSGLRVST. The entire CDR3 protein is CASSGLRVSTEVFF.

This clone was seen ten or more times. Gene names are mouse gene names. The DNA ends 4 residues before the CDR3 does, and the rest of the CDR3 is filled in from the germline J gene. The sample has other DNA sequences that encode this CDR3 too. This chain uses TRBV5 with TRBJ2-1, with 10 positions matching TRBD2. V lost 4 bases to trimming and J lost 3 bases; unmatched junction nucleotides: 3. The CDR3 covers 15 residues. Germline V gene data show CDR1 as LGHNA and CDR2 as YNLKQL (reference sequence). The CDR3 here is CASSPRDWGYAEQFF. CDR3 DNA, as far as it was read: TGTGCCAGCAGCCCCCGGGACTGGGGCTATGCT.

A remark on this clone: The listed genes are named as in mouse. Sequencing ends 4 residues short of the CDR3 end; the germline J gene provides the rest. The chain joins TRBV1 to TRBJ1-1; D perhaps matches TRBD1 (6 bases). The V end lost 2 bases, the J end lost 4 bases, and 11 bases lay between the germline ends. Germline V gene lookup returns CDR1 NSQYPW and CDR2 LRSPGD (reference sequence). CDR3 length: 14 residues. The DNA read from the CDR3 is TGCACCTGCAGTGCACAGGGGTTGGGCACA. This translates into CTCSAQGLGT. The CDR3 in its entirety is CTCSAQGLGTEVFF.

This clone was counted a few times. Any gene name here is a mouse gene name. Read sequence stops 4 residues before the CDR3 end, and the germline J gene provides the missing end. V usage is TRBV1 and J usage is TRBJ1-1; no reliable D call. The germline V gene has CDR1 NSQYPW and CDR2 LRSPGD (reference sequence). The CDR3 covers 15 residues. The V end was cut by 0 bases, the J end by 0 bases, with 8 bases between. CDR3 DNA, as far as it was read: TGCACCTGCAGTGCAGATCGCAGTGCAAACACA. It translates to CTCSADRSANT. The CDR3 reads in full as CTCSADRSANTEVFF.

This clone was seen more than once but under ten times. The gene names here belong to mouse. The read terminates 4 residues before the CDR3 end, so the remaining end is supplied by the germline J gene. V is TRBV17 and J is TRBJ1-1, with 7 bases aligning to TRBD1. Germline CDR1 MNHDT, CDR2 YYDKIL. This CDR3 region has 12 residues. Incomplete CDR3 DNA: TGTGCTAGCAGGTCCGGGACAGCA. Translating it yields CASRSGTA. The whole CDR3 is CASRSGTAEVFF.

On this clone: The genes are named according to mouse. The read falls 4 residues short of the CDR3 end, and the missing part is taken from the germline J gene. V is TRBV19 and J is TRBJ2-2, with D hard to call. From germline, CDR1 is FNHDT and CDR2 SITEND (reference sequence). Trimming pared 6 bases from V and 1 base from J, leaving 7 bases between. The CDR3 totals 13 residues. The chain's CDR3 is CASTRQNTGQLYF. Incomplete CDR3 DNA: TGTGCCAGCACCAGGCAAAACACCGGG.

As concerns this clone: Mouse gene names and germline throughout. The sequenced fragment ends 4 residues before the CDR3 boundary, so the rest is inferred from the germline J gene. The chain has TRBV13-3 and TRBJ2-2, with a possible D match to TRBD1 (6 bases). This CDR3 is 16 amino acids long. Germline V CDR1 and CDR2: NNHDY, SYVADS. Trimming shortened V by 0 bases and J by 3 bases, and 12 bases separated the two germline ends. CDR3 bases read: TGTGCCAGCAGTGATGGCAGGGGACCTTACACCGGG. Residues: CASSDGRGPYTG. The CDR3, in full, reads CASSDGRGPYTGQLYF.

On this clone itself: Gene labels here are mouse ones. The CDR3 end is not reached by the read, which stops 4 residues before it; the germline J gene fills it in. The V gene is TRBV13-1, the J gene TRBJ2-4; 7 bases agree with TRBD2. Trimming took 10 bases from V and 3 from J; bases not matched to a gene: 5. CDR1 is NSHNY, CDR2 SYGAGN, per germline. CDR3 length: 12 residues. The part of the CDR3 DNA that was read is TGTGCCGCCGGGGGGGGACAAAAC. Translation gives CAAGGGQN. The complete CDR3 reads CAAGGGQNTLYF.

This clone was seen a few times. Gene names refer to mouse genes. The observed sequence ends 4 residues before the CDR3 terminus, with the missing tail filled in from the germline J gene. The chain recombines TRBV13-1 with TRBJ1-1, with 11 nucleotides matching TRBD1. Germline CDR1 NSHNY, CDR2 SYGAGN. This CDR3 has 15 amino acids. CDR3 bases read: TGTGCCAGCAGTGATTGGGGACAGGGGGACCCA. It yields the protein CASSDWGQGDP. The entire CDR3 protein is CASSDWGQGDPEVFF.

This clone was observed a handful of times. Gene names are mouse gene names. Read sequence stops 4 residues before the CDR3 end, and the germline J gene provides the missing end. The chain links TRBV5 to TRBJ2-3, with TRBD2 matching 12 bases. The CDR3 is 17 amino acids. The germline V gene encodes CDR1 LGHNA and CDR2 YNLKQL (reference sequence). Trimming removed 4 bases from V and 1 base from J; junction bases left unmatched: 6. CDR3 DNA, as far as it was read: TGTGCCAGCAGCCCCGACTGGGGGGGCGCAGGTGCAGAA. Protein product: CASSPDWGGAGAE. The full-length CDR3 reads as CASSPDWGGAGAETLYF.

In the case of this clone: The genes and germline here are from mouse. The read ends 4 residues before the CDR3 terminus; that terminus is restored from the germline J gene. Other DNA variants within this sample encode the same CDR3. V gene TRBV5 combines with J gene TRBJ2-5, with TRBD2 matching over 10 bases. This CDR3 has 15 residues. In germline, CDR1 is LGHNA, CDR2 YNLKQL (reference sequence). V lost 4 bases and J lost 2; bases outside the gene matches: 3. The covered CDR3 bases are TGTGCCAGCAGCCCCCGGACTGGGGGCCAAGAC. This encodes CASSPRTGGQD. The whole CDR3 reads CASSPRTGGQDTQYF.